These T cell receptor beta chains were read from a single sample in a study of blood T cell repertoires in COVID-19. Profiled with immunoSEQ multiplex PCR; TCRdb holds only in-frame clones, not every one. The sample records about 39,000 clones, about nine tenths being singletons. The sample consisted of peripheral blood. These receptors came from a man aged 50-59 years with active COVID-19. The CDR3 runs from the conserved cysteine through the conserved F or W. A D gene is named only where the DNA matches it firmly. Expanded clones get a size class; other rows say once, few or many, or leave the size out.

D gene	CDR3 length	J gene	clone size	V gene	CDR3 protein	CDR3 DNA
TRBD1	13	TRBJ2-4	-	TRBV11-3	CASSRGQGDIQYF	TGTGCCAGCAGCCGCGGACAGGGGGACATTCAGTACTTC
TRBD2	14	TRBJ2-5	-	TRBV7-9	CASSLGGGLETQYF	TGTGCCAGCAGCTTAGGCGGGGGGTTGGAGACCCAGTACTTC
TRBD2	16	TRBJ2-1	once	TRBV5-6	CASSSPAEREYNEQFF	TGTGCCAGCAGCTCCCCCGCTGAGCGGGAGTATAATGAGCAGTTCTTC
TRBD1	11	TRBJ2-1	-	TRBV18	CASRQGGEQLF	TGTGCCAGCCGACAGGGTGGTGAGCAGCTCTTC
-	15	TRBJ1-4	-	TRBV2	CASGLDRSTNEKLFF	TGTGCCAGCGGACTGGATCGATCAACTAATGAAAAACTGTTTTTT
-	15	TRBJ2-2	once	TRBV7-8	CASSLDRVGDGELFF	TGTGCCAGCAGCTTAGACCGGGTGGGAGACGGGGAGCTGTTTTTT
-	13	TRBJ1-4	-	TRBV19	CATQGRVNEKLFF	TGTGCCACCCAGGGTAGGGTGAATGAAAAACTGTTTTTT
-	13	TRBJ1-3	-	TRBV9	CASSVGGSDTIYF	TGTGCCAGCAGCGTAGGTGGTTCGGACACCATATATTTT
TRBD1	15	TRBJ1-4	-	TRBV5-6	CASSLTGVIGEKLFF	TGTGCCAGCAGCTTGACAGGGGTTATAGGAGAAAAACTGTTTTTT
-	14	TRBJ2-2	-	TRBV10-1	CASSPGTNTGELFF	TGCGCCAGCAGTCCGGGGACGAACACCGGGGAGCTGTTTTTT
-	15	TRBJ2-7	-	TRBV6-5	CASSSTGVNLYEQYF	TGTGCCAGCAGTTCGACAGGAGTCAACCTCTACGAGCAGTACTTC
-	15	TRBJ2-3	once	TRBV19	CASRMSPFRGDTQYF	TGTGCCAGTAGGATGAGTCCCTTTAGGGGAGATACGCAGTATTTT
-	15	TRBJ1-6	-	TRBV10-3	CAISELKGGDSPLHF	TGTGCCATCAGTGAGTTGAAAGGGGGGGATTCACCCCTCCACTTT
-	15	TRBJ1-1	-	TRBV5-4	CASSLVGSMNTEAFF	TGTGCCAGCAGCTTGGTCGGGTCCATGAACACTGAAGCTTTCTTT
TRBD2	16	TRBJ2-3	-	TRBV6-1	CASSEMAGGLADTQYF	TGTGCCAGCAGTGAAATGGCGGGGGGGTTGGCAGATACGCAGTATTTT
-	16	TRBJ2-4	-	TRBV5-4	CASSLASGLAKNIQYF	TGTGCCAGCAGCTTGGCGTCAGGCCTAGCCAAAAACATTCAGTACTTC
TRBD2	16	TRBJ2-2	-	TRBV7-2	CASSLGGGGGTGELFF	TGTGCCAGCAGCTTAGGAGGCGGGGGTGGCACCGGGGAGCTGTTTTTT
-	16	TRBJ1-3	few	TRBV6-5	CASSYGAGVSGNTIYF	TGTGCCAGCAGTTACGGGGCGGGGGTCTCTGGAAACACCATATATTTT
-	13	TRBJ1-1	-	TRBV5-1	CASSLEANTEAFF	TGCGCCAGCAGCTTGGAAGCAAACACTGAAGCTTTCTTT
-	15	TRBJ2-7	-	TRBV11-1	CASSLAARSVYEQYF	TGTGCCAGCAGCTTAGCAGCCCGCTCTGTCTACGAGCAGTACTTC
TRBD2	16	TRBJ2-1	-	TRBV30	CAWVKWPAGGPNEQFF	TGTGCCTGGGTGAAGTGGCCAGCGGGAGGGCCCAATGAGCAGTTCTTC
TRBD1	19	TRBJ1-4	once	TRBV5-1	CASSLANRGGGETNEKLFF	TGCGCCAGCAGCTTGGCTAATCGCGGAGGGGGCGAGACTAATGAAAAACTGTTTTTT
TRBD2	15	TRBJ2-1	-	TRBV9	CASSYRLAGGNEQFF	TGTGCCAGCAGCTATAGACTAGCGGGAGGGAATGAGCAGTTCTTC
TRBD1	16	TRBJ2-1	-	TRBV18	CASSPPEQGAGHEQFF	TGTGCCAGCTCACCACCTGAACAGGGGGCAGGACATGAGCAGTTCTTC
TRBD1	13	TRBJ1-4	-	TRBV2	CASSTGVNEKLFF	TGTGCCAGCTCGACAGGGGTTAATGAAAAACTGTTTTTT
TRBD1	15	TRBJ1-1	once	TRBV29-1	CSVEDLGTGRTEAFF	TGCAGCGTTGAAGATCTTGGGACAGGGAGGACTGAAGCTTTCTTT
-	15	TRBJ1-1	-	TRBV19	CATRARGRMNTEAFF	TGTGCCACCCGAGCGCGGGGGCGGATGAACACTGAAGCTTTCTTT
-	16	TRBJ1-1	-	TRBV4-3	CASSQVFRGQRTEAFF	TGCGCCAGCAGCCAGGTTTTTCGGGGACAACGCACTGAAGCTTTCTTT
TRBD2	16	TRBJ2-3	-	TRBV4-1	CASSPLDSGYTDTQYF	TGCGCCAGCAGCCCCCTAGATAGCGGGTACACAGATACGCAGTATTTT
TRBD1	14	TRBJ1-6	-	TRBV5-1	CASSSDREDSPLHF	TGCGCCAGCAGCTCCGACAGGGAGGATTCACCCCTCCACTTT
TRBD1	14	TRBJ2-1	-	TRBV19	CASTPDRGRGEQFF	TGTGCCAGTACCCCAGACAGGGGAAGAGGTGAGCAGTTCTTC
-	15	TRBJ2-3	-	TRBV5-1	CASSLAGGVRYTQYF	TGCGCCAGCAGCTTGGCTGGGGGCGTCCGTTATACGCAGTATTTT
TRBD1	13	TRBJ1-1	-	TRBV7-2	CASSPTGWTEAFF	TGTGCCAGCAGCCCGACAGGGTGGACTGAAGCTTTCTTT
-	13	TRBJ1-2	-	TRBV2	CASSENGLEGYTF	TGTGCCAGCAGTGAAAATGGGCTCGAGGGCTACACCTTC
TRBD1	16	TRBJ2-3	-	TRBV18	CASSLRQGVSLDTQYF	TGTGCCAGCTCCCTTAGACAGGGGGTCTCTTTGGATACGCAGTATTTT
-	10	TRBJ1-1	-	TRBV30	CAWRVNEAFF	TGTGCCTGGAGGGTTAATGAGGCTTTCTTT
TRBD2	14	TRBJ2-7	-	TRBV18	CASSPYAGGYEQYF	TGTGCCAGCTCACCTTACGCGGGGGGGTACGAGCAGTACTTC
-	17	TRBJ1-6	-	TRBV30	CAWSTRYSAGKNSPLHF	TGTGCCTGGAGTACACGGTACAGTGCAGGGAAGAATTCACCCCTCCACTTT
TRBD2	14	TRBJ2-3	once	TRBV7-2	CASSFGEGTDTQYF	TGTGCCAGCAGCTTCGGGGAGGGTACAGATACGCAGTATTTT
TRBD1	14	TRBJ2-7	-	TRBV19	CASSTSGQGGEQYF	TGTGCCAGTAGTACCTCCGGACAGGGGGGCGAGCAGTACTTC
TRBD1	16	TRBJ1-1	-	TRBV11-2	CASSPLEGAVNTEAFF	TGTGCCAGCAGCCCCCTGGAGGGGGCGGTGAACACTGAAGCTTTCTTT
-	12	TRBJ1-5	-	TRBV5-4	CASSSQGQPQHF	TGTGCCAGCAGCTCGCAGGGACAGCCCCAGCATTTT
TRBD2	17	TRBJ2-3	-	TRBV10-3	CAISDRTSGALTDTQYF	TGTGCCATCAGTGACCGGACTAGCGGGGCACTCACAGATACGCAGTATTTT
TRBD2	11	TRBJ2-1	-	TRBV7-3	CASSWEGEQFF	TGTGCCAGCAGCTGGGAGGGGGAGCAGTTCTTC
-	14	TRBJ1-6	-	TRBV6-5	CASSRTESNSPLHF	TGTGCCAGCAGTCGGACAGAATCAAATTCACCCCTCCACTTT
TRBD1	13	TRBJ2-5	-	TRBV6-2/TRBV6-3	CASSFGQAETQYF	TGTGCCAGCAGTTTTGGACAGGCGGAGACCCAGTACTTC
-	15	TRBJ2-5	-	TRBV5-4	CASSSWGGGQETQYF	TGTGCCAGCAGCTCATGGGGGGGCGGACAAGAGACCCAGTACTTC
-	14	TRBJ2-3	-	TRBV7-2	CASSLGVNTDTQYF	TGTGCCAGCAGCTTAGGCGTCAACACAGATACGCAGTATTTT
-	13	TRBJ2-1	-	TRBV11-2	CASSGGVRAEQFF	TGTGCCAGCAGTGGAGGGGTCCGGGCTGAGCAGTTCTTC
TRBD1	16	TRBJ1-1	-	TRBV10-3	CAISEGEGQGITEAFF	TGTGCCATCAGTGAAGGGGAGGGACAGGGCATCACTGAAGCTTTCTTT
TRBD1	14	TRBJ2-7	-	TRBV27	CASSPGQGPYEQYF	TGTGCCAGCAGCCCTGGACAGGGCCCCTACGAGCAGTACTTC
-	13	TRBJ2-1	-	TRBV9	CASSVEPRSEQFF	TGTGCCAGCAGCGTAGAACCCAGGTCCGAGCAGTTCTTC
-	13	TRBJ2-2	-	TRBV11-2	CASSANPTGELFF	TGTGCCAGCAGCGCGAACCCCACCGGGGAGCTGTTTTTT